Given below is one T cell receptor (beta chain) in context. The table came from immunoSEQ multiplex PCR; TCRdb's copy has only in-frame clones and leaves some out. The table has roughly 230,000 clones, around 82% seen once. The data stem from a study of blood T cell repertoires in COVID-19. In the study overall: T cells, B-cell-depleted T cells, or PBMCs provided the cDNA or gDNA that served as material.

The receptor was isolated from a man between 40 and 49 years old with active or convalescent COVID-19. Sequencing was performed on peripheral blood.

In DNA form, the CDR3 reads TGTGCCAGCACAGGGGGTGAAACGAACACTGAAGCTTTCTTT. Its protein product is CASTGGETNTEAFF. The gene calls are TRBV3-1 (or the pseudogene TRBV3-2) and TRBJ1-1; TRBD1 agrees at 7 bases. CDR3 length: 14 amino acids. Germline V lookup: CDR1 LGHDT, CDR2 YNNKEL (reference sequence). Trimming at V came to 7 bases and at J to 1 base, leaving 6 bases not matched to a gene.